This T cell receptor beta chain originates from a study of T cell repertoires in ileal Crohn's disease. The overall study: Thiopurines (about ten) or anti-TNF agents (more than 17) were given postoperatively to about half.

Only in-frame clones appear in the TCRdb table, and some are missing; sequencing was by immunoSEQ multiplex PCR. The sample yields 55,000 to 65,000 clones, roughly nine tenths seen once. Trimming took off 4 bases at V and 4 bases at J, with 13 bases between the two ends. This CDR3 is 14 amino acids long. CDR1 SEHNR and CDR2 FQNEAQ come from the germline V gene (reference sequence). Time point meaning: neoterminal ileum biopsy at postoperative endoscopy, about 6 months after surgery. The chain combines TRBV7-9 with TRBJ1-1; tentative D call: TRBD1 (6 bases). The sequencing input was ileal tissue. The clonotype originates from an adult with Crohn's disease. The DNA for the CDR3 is TGTGCCAGCAGCTGGGGTCAGGGGCCCACTGAAGCTTTCTTT. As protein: CASSWGQGPTEAFF.